The sequence of this T cell receptor beta chain was determined in a study of blood T cell repertoires in COVID-19. Germline-derived CDR1 and CDR2 are MNHEY and SMNVEV (reference sequence). V trimming: 5 bases; J trimming: 7 bases; junction bases outside the gene matches: 7. This CDR3 comprises 15 residues. TCRdb's table, derived via immunoSEQ multiplex PCR, lists solely in-frame clones and lacks some. The table includes about 140,000 clones, about four fifths detected once. The clonotype originates from a woman younger than 30 who had been exposed to COVID-19. The rearrangement joins TRBV27 to TRBJ2-1, with 11 bases fitting TRBD2. Sequenced: PBMCs or T cells enriched from blood (not recorded which). The CDR3 spells CASSPLLAGGNEQFF. For the CDR3, the DNA is TGTGCCAGCAGTCCACTGCTAGCGGGAGGTAATGAGCAGTTCTTC.